These 3 T cell receptor beta chains were sequenced from one sample in a study of cytomegalovirus exposure and HLA in healthy donors. PCR involved 60 Vbeta and 13 Jbeta primers. Assay: immunoSEQ multiplex PCR; the TCRdb copy retains only in-frame clones and omits some. The profile shows some 120,000 clones, roughly 82% of them singletons. The sequenced material came from PBMCs. Receptor source: a middle-aged woman in good health and CMV-seropositive.

The count of this clone is one. The chain joins TRBV4-1 to TRBJ2-1, with 10 positions matching TRBD2. There are 15 residues in the CDR3. CDR1 and CDR2 from the germline V gene are MGHRA and YSYEKL. V shed 2 bases and J 3 bases; nucleotides not matched to a gene: 1. The CDR3 DNA reads as TGCGCCAGCAGCCAACGGACTAGCGGCTACAATGAGCAGTTCTTC. It yields the protein CASSQRTSGYNEQFF.

The V and J genes are TRBV11-2 and TRBJ2-7; the match to TRBD2 covers 10 bases. This CDR3 has 14 amino acids. V lost 3 bases, J lost 6 bases, and 5 bases stayed unmatched. CDR1 SGHAT and CDR2 FQNNGV come from the germline V gene. The CDR3 region is CASSFTSGTGEQYF. CDR3 DNA: TGTGCCAGCAGCTTTACTAGCGGGACGGGCGAGCAGTACTTC.

CDR3 in DNA: TGTGCCAGCAGCCCCGGTGGGAGGTCCTTCCAAGAGACCCAGTACTTC. It specifies CASSPGGRSFQETQYF. This chain uses TRBV5-4 with TRBJ2-5; the D gene is possibly TRBD2 (6 bases). The germline V gene has CDR1 SGHNT and CDR2 YYREEE (reference sequence). Trimming pared 4 bases from V and 1 base from J, leaving 17 bases between. This CDR3 has 16 residues.